A single sample gave rise to the 18 T cell receptor beta chains below, sequenced in a study of T cell responses to AZD1222 COVID-19 vaccine. TCRdb's copy holds only in-frame clones and misses some; the assay was immunoSEQ multiplex PCR. Among more than 150,000 clones, 92% were seen once, and the ten largest hold 8.5% to 12%. The specimen comprised peripheral blood, sampled on day 0 of AZD1222 vaccination. Every receptor here comes from an adult in good health.

The chain has TRBV7-3 and TRBJ2-2; 7 bases are a match to TRBD1. J was trimmed by 2 bases and V by 5 bases; bases with no gene match: 5. Germline values: CDR1 SGHTA, CDR2 FQGTGA. This CDR3 comprises 15 residues. The CDR3 region has the DNA TGTGCCAGCAGCCGAGGGACAGACAACACCGGGGAGCTGTTTTTT. It is translated as CASSRGTDNTGELFF.

This sequence joins TRBV12-3 or TRBV12-4 and TRBJ2-7; D ambiguous. The CDR3 covers 13 residues. V lost 5 bases and J lost 0, with 8 bases in between. The CDR3, as DNA: TGTGCCAGCAGTCCCTTAGACTCCTACGAGCAGTACTTC. Its translation is CASSPLDSYEQYF.

The rearrangement uses TRBV28 and TRBJ1-1; D may be TRBD1 (5 bases). Per the germline V gene, CDR1 is MDHEN and CDR2 is SYDVKM. V dropped 8 bases and J dropped 5 bases, with 21 bases sitting between them. CDR3 length: 15 amino acids. This chain's CDR3 is CASDSPYGDRTEAFF. As DNA, the CDR3 is TGTGCCAGCGATTCCCCCTATGGGGACCGAACTGAAGCTTTCTTT.

This sequence joins TRBV3-1 (or the pseudogene TRBV3-2) and TRBJ2-7; D not resolved. V lost 2 bases and J 7 bases, leaving 12 bases between the germline ends. The CDR3 is 13 amino acids. The germline V gene has CDR1 LGHDT and CDR2 YNNKEL (reference sequence). CDR3 in amino acids: CASSQSTGGEQYV. CDR3 in DNA: TGTGCCAGCAGCCAATCTACGGGTGGGGAGCAGTACGTC.

In its sample, this clone was seen a few times. V usage is TRBV6-4 and J usage is TRBJ2-2; TRBD2 matches 11 bases. Germline CDR1 MRHNA, CDR2 SNTAGT. The V and J ends lost 0 bases and 6 bases, in that order; junction bases with no gene match: 0. The CDR3 covers 15 residues. CDR3 loop: CASSDSSGGAGELFF. The CDR3 nucleotides are TGTGCCAGCAGTGACTCTAGCGGGGGGGCCGGGGAGCTGTTTTTT.

V usage is TRBV10-3 and J usage is TRBJ1-5, with D possibly TRBD1 on 6 matching bases. Trimming stripped 2 bases from V and 1 base from J, with 12 bases between. The CDR3 sequence is 16 residues long. The germline V gene has CDR1 ENHRY and CDR2 SYGVKD. In nucleotides, the CDR3 is TGTGCCATCAGTGAGACGGGACAAGGAAGCAATCAGCCCCAGCATTTT. It translates to CAISETGQGSNQPQHF.

The J gene is TRBJ1-2, the V gene TRBV19; 9 bases are shared with TRBD1. V shed 7 bases, J shed 5 bases, and the junction held 11 bases outside the gene matches. Germline V gene sequence: CDR1 LNHDA, CDR2 SQIVND (reference sequence). The length of the CDR3 is 15 residues. CDR3 nucleotide sequence: TGTGCCAGTACCGGGGACAGGGTGGGCCCTTATGGCTACACCTTC. This gives the protein CASTGDRVGPYGYTF.

The chain recombines TRBV19 with TRBJ2-7; 8 bases align to TRBD1. The germline V gene encodes CDR1 LNHDA and CDR2 SQIVND (reference sequence). J was trimmed by 2 bases and V by 6 bases; bases with no gene match: 6. The CDR3 has 14 residues. CDR3 residues: CASSLAGGPYEQYF. The DNA of the CDR3 is TGTGCCAGTAGCCTGGCAGGGGGCCCCTACGAGCAGTACTTC.

The rearrangement uses TRBV4-1 and TRBJ1-2; tentatively, D is TRBD1 (6 bases). This CDR3 spans 13 amino acids. Trimming shortened V by 11 bases and J by 8 bases, and 21 bases separated the two germline ends. CDR1 is MGHRA and CDR2 is YSYEKL in the germline V gene. CDR3 nucleotides: TGCGCCTCGGCATCAGGGGAGTCGTGGGGCTACACCTTC. Translation gives CASASGESWGYTF.

The rearrangement joins TRBV7-9 to TRBJ1-5; TRBD1 might be the D (6 bases). The CDR3 length is 16 residues. Germline V gives CDR1 SEHNR, CDR2 FQNEAQ (reference sequence). With 1 base removed from V and 7 bases from J, the gap between germline ends came to 17 bases. CDR3 coding DNA: TGTGCCAGCAGCTTAGGAACAGGGAGGGTTAGGCAGCCCCAGCATTTT. This gives the protein CASSLGTGRVRQPQHF.

This chain connects TRBV5-1 to TRBJ1-4; TRBD1 is a possible D gene (5 bases). The CDR3 covers 14 residues. Looked up from germline, CDR1 is SGHRS and CDR2 is YFSETQ. V lost 0 bases to trimming and J lost 7 bases, with 10 bases between them. As DNA, the CDR3 is TGCGCCAGCAGCTTGGCACGGCAGGGTGAAAAACTGTTTTTT. Residues: CASSLARQGEKLFF.

The chain recombines TRBV7-9 with TRBJ2-3; 7 positions match TRBD1. The germline V gene has CDR1 SEHNR and CDR2 FQNEAQ (reference sequence). Trimming removed 1 base from V and 4 bases from J; junction bases left unmatched: 5. The CDR3 extends over 15 amino acids. The CDR3 DNA is TGTGCCAGCAGCTTAGGGCAGGGGGTCTCAGATACGCAGTATTTT. Translating it yields CASSLGQGVSDTQYF.

The V call is TRBV24-1, the J call TRBJ2-7; D gene ambiguous. CDR1 is KGHDR and CDR2 is SFDVKD in the germline V gene. The CDR3 loop spans 13 amino acids. V was trimmed by 6 bases and J by 3 bases, leaving 11 bases between them. CDR3 loop: CATSLETNYEQYV. CDR3 bases: TGTGCCACCAGTCTCGAGACCAACTACGAGCAGTACGTC.

The chain uses TRBV18 and TRBJ2-5; 9 bases map to TRBD2. Germline values: CDR1 KGHSH, CDR2 LQKENI. The J segment lost 5 bases and the V segment lost 0 bases, leaving 22 bases of the junction unmatched. The CDR3 length is 21 residues. The DNA for the CDR3 is TGTGCCAGCTCACCACCTAGGAAGACATTGCGGCTAGCGGGACTCAATGAGACCCAGTACTTC. Protein sequence: CASSPPRKTLRLAGLNETQYF. Looking up the rest from reference TRBV18 and TRBJ2-5 gives the full variable domain: NAGVMQNPRHLVRRRGQEARLRCSPMKGHSHVYWYRQLPEEGLKFMVYLQKENIIDESGMPKERFSAEFPKEGPSILRIQQVVRGDSAAYFCASSPPRKTLRLAGLNETQYFGPGTRLLVL.

The rearrangement links TRBV27 to TRBJ1-1; no firm D call. The CDR3 consists of 14 residues. Trimming left V 3 bases short and J 5 bases short, with 13 bases between. The germline V gene has CDR1 MNHEY and CDR2 SMNVEV (reference sequence). The CDR3 loop reads CASSFVAGRTEAFF. The CDR3 DNA sequence: TGTGCCAGCAGTTTTGTGGCTGGTAGAACTGAAGCTTTCTTT.

The rearrangement links TRBV5-1 to TRBJ2-1; 16 positions agree with TRBD2. V gave up 3 bases and J gave up 8 bases; unmatched junction bases: 5. The germline CDR1 and CDR2 sequences are SGHRS and YFSETQ. The CDR3 extends over 16 amino acids. This chain's CDR3 is CASSSGLAGGRDEQFF. The CDR3 nucleotides are TGCGCCAGCAGCTCGGGACTAGCGGGAGGGCGGGATGAGCAGTTCTTC.

V usage is TRBV5-4 and J usage is TRBJ2-7, with 11 positions matching TRBD2. V was clipped by 0 bases and J by 6 bases; unmatched bases: 11. Germline V CDR1 and CDR2: SGHNT, YYREEE (reference sequence). The CDR3 runs to 17 residues. Here the CDR3 DNA reads TGTGCCAGCAGCTTGGTGTTTAGCGGGGGGGCACAGGGCGAGCAGTACGTC. Translation gives CASSLVFSGGAQGEQYV.

V and J are TRBV14 and TRBJ1-1, with no clear D. Germline V lookup: CDR1 SGHDN, CDR2 FVKESK. The CDR3 is 13 residues long. The V and J ends lost 1 base and 0 bases respectively, with 3 bases between them. CDR3 coding DNA: TGTGCCAGCAGCCAAGGCATGAACACTGAAGCTTTCTTT. Its protein product is CASSQGMNTEAFF.